This T cell receptor beta chain was retrieved from a study of cytomegalovirus exposure and HLA in healthy donors. This CDR3 is 14 amino acids long. Germline-derived CDR1 and CDR2 are LGHNA and YNFKEQ. Trimming shortened V by 1 base and J by 11 bases, and 12 bases separated the two germline ends. Broader study findings: The tendency of first-cohort TCR clusters to co-occur in the approximately 110 validation repertoires was the finding of a later analysis. High sensitivity and specificity were reportedly achieved when the classifier diagnosed cytomegalovirus status.

Repertoires were generated with immunoSEQ multiplex PCR, while TCRdb's copy carries only in-frame clones and drops some. The sample records 120,000 or so clones, 88% being singletons. In this sample, this clone turned up a few times. Its target is not known. Sample: PBMCs. The TCR sequence derives from a woman in her twenties or thirties in good health and CMV-seropositive. J is TRBJ1-6 and V is TRBV4-2, with a weak D call TRBD1 (6 bases). Here the CDR3 reads CASSQAQRGTPLHF. DNA for the CDR3: TGTGCCAGCAGCCAAGCTCAGAGGGGGACACCCCTCCACTTT.